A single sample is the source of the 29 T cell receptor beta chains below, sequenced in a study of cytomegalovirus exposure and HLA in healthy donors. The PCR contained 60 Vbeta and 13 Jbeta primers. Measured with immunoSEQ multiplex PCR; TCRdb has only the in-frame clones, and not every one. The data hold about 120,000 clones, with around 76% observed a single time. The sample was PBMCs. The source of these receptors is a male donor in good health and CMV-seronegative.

CDR3 nucleotide sequence: TGTGCCAGCAGCCAAAACAGGGGGCGAGCTAGCAATCAGCCCCAGCATTTT. It is translated as CASSQNRGRASNQPQHF. The chain is built from TRBV5-6 and TRBJ1-5; 9 nucleotides match TRBD1. The CDR3 contains 17 residues. With 4 bases clipped from V and 0 bases from J, the junction kept 8 bases outside the gene matches. CDR1 and CDR2 (germline): SGHDT, YYEEEE.

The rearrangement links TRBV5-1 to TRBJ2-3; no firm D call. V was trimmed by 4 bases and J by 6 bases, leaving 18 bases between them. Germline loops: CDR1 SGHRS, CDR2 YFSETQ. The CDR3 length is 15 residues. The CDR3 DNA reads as TGCGCCAGCAGCCCCCGAGTTGAGGTTGTGGATACGCAGTATTTT. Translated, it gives CASSPRVEVVDTQYF.

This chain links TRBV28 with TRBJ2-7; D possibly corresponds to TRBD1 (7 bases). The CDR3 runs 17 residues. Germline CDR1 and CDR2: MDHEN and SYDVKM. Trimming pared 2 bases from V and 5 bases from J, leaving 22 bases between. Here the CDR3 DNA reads TGTGCCAGCAGTTTAGTAGTTTGGAGCAGGGGGGCCCACGAGCAGTACTTC. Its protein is CASSLVVWSRGAHEQYF.

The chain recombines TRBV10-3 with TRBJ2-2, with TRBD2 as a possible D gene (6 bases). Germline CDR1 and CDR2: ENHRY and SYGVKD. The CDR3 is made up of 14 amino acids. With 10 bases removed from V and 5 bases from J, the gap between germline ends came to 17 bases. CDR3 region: CATSDNQGTGELFF. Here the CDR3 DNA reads TGTGCCACTAGCGACAACCAAGGGACCGGGGAGCTGTTTTTT.

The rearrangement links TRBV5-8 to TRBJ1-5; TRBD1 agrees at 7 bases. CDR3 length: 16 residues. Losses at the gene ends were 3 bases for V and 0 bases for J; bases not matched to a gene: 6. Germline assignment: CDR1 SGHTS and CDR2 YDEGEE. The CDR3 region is CASSSTGTASNQPQHF. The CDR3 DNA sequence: TGTGCCAGCAGCTCGACCGGGACAGCTAGCAATCAGCCCCAGCATTTT.

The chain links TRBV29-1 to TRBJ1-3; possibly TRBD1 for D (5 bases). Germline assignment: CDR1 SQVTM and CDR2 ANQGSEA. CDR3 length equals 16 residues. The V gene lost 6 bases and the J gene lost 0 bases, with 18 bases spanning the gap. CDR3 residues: CSVRRGDGSSGNTIYF. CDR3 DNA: TGCAGCGTCCGAAGGGGTGACGGCAGCTCTGGAAACACCATATATTTT.

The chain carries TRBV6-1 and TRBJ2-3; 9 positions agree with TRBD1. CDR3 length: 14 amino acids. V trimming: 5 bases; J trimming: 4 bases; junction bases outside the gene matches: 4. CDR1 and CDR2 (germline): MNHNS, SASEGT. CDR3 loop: CASSPTGGSDTQYF. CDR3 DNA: TGTGCCAGCAGTCCGACAGGGGGATCAGATACGCAGTATTTT.

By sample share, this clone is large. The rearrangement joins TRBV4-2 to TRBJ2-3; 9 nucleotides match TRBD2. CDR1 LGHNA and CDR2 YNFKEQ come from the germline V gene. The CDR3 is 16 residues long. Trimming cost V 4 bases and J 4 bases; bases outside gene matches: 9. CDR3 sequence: CASSPERAGGPDTQYF. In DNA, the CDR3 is TGTGCCAGCAGCCCGGAGAGGGCGGGAGGGCCAGATACGCAGTATTTT.

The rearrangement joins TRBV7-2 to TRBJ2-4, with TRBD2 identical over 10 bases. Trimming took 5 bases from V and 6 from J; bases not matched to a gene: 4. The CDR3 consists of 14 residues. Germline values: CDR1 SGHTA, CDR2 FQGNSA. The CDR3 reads CASSQVAGGNIQYF. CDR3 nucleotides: TGTGCCAGCAGCCAAGTAGCGGGGGGAAACATTCAGTACTTC.

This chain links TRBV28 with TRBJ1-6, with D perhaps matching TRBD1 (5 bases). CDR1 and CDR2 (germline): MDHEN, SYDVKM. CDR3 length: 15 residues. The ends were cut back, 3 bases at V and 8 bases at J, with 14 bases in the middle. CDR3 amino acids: CASSLQGLGDSPLHF. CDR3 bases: TGTGCCAGCAGTTTGCAGGGTTTAGGAGATTCACCCCTCCACTTT.

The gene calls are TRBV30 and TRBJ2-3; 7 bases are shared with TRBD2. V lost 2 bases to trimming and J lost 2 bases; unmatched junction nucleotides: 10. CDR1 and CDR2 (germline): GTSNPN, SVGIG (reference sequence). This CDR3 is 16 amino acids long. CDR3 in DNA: TGTGCCTGGAGTTTGGGGGGGAGCAGGGACACAGATACGCAGTATTTT. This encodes CAWSLGGSRDTDTQYF.

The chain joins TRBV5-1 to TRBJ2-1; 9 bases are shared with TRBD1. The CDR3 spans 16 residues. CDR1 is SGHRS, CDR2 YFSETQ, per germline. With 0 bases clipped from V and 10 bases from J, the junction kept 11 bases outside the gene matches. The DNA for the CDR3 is TGCGCCAGCAGCTTGGGTCTCGGGACAGGGTCGGGAGAGCAGTTCTTC. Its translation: CASSLGLGTGSGEQFF. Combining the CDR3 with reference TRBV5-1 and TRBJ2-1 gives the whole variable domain KAGVTQTPRYLIKTRGQQVTLSCSPISGHRSVSWYQQTPGQGLQFLFEYFSETQRNKGNFPGRFSGRQFSNSRSEMNVSTLELGDSALYLCASSLGLGTGSGEQFFGPGTRLTVL.

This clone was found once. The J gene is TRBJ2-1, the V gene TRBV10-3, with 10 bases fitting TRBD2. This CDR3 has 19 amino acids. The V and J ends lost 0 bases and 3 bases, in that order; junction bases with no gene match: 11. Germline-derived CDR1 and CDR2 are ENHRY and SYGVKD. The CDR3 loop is CAISESATGGLADYNEQFF. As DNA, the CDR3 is TGTGCCATCAGTGAGTCAGCGACGGGAGGACTAGCGGACTACAATGAGCAGTTCTTC.

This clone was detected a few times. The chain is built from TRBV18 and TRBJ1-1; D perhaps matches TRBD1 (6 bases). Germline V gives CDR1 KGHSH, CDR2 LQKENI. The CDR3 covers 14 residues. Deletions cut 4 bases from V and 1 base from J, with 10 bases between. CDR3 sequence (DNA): TGTGCCAGCTCACGATCACAGGGGAACACTGAAGCTTTCTTT. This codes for CASSRSQGNTEAFF.

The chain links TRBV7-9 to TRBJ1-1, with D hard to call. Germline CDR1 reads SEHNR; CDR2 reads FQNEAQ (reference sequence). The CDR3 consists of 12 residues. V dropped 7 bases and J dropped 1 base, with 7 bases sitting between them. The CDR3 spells CASTPWNTEAFF. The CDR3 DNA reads TGTGCCAGCACCCCCTGGAACACTGAAGCTTTCTTT.

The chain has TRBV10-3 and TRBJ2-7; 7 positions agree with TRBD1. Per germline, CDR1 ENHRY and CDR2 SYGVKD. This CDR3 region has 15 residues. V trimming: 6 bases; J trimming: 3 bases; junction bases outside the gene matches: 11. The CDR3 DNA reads TGTGCCATCAGCGACCGGGACAGCCTTCGCTACGAGCAGTACTTC. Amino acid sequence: CAISDRDSLRYEQYF.

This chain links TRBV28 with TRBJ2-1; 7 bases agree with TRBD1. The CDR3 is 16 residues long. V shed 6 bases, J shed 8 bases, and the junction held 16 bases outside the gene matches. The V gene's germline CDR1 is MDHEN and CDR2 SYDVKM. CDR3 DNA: TGTGCCAGCAGACCGCTCCTAAGGGGGCGGGCAGATGAGCAGTTCTTC. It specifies CASRPLLRGRADEQFF.

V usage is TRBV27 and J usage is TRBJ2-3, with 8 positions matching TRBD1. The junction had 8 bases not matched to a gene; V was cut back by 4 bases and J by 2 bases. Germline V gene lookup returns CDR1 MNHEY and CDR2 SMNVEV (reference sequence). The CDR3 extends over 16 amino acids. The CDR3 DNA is TGTGCCAGCAGTTCAAGGACAGGGTGGTCCACAGATACGCAGTATTTT. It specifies CASSSRTGWSTDTQYF.

The CDR3 reads CASSPDSTAYEQYF. As DNA, the CDR3 is TGCGCCAGCAGCCCTGACAGCACCGCCTACGAGCAGTACTTC. The chain has TRBV5-1 and TRBJ2-7, with a possible D match to TRBD1 (5 bases). CDR1 and CDR2 from the germline V gene are SGHRS and YFSETQ. Trimming took 4 bases from V and 2 from J, leaving 13 bases between them. The CDR3 totals 14 residues.

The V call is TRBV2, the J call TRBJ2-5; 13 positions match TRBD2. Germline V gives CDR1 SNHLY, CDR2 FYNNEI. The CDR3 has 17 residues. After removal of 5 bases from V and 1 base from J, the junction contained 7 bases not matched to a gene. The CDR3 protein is CASSLRTSGGTQETQYF. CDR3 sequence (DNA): TGTGCCAGCAGTCTTCGGACTAGCGGGGGCACCCAAGAGACCCAGTACTTC.

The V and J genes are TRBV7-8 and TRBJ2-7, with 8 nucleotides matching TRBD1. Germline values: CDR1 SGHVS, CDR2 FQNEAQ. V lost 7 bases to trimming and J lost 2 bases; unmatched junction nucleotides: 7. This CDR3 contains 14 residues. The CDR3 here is CASTERTGPYEQYF. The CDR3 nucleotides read TGTGCCAGCACCGAAAGGACAGGGCCCTACGAGCAGTACTTC.

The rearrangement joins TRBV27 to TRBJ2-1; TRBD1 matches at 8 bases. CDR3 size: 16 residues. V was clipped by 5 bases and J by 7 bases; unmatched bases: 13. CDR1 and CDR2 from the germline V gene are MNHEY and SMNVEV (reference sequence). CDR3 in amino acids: CASSPTRTGTSNEQFF. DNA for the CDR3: TGTGCCAGCAGTCCAACACGGACAGGGACTTCAAATGAGCAGTTCTTC.

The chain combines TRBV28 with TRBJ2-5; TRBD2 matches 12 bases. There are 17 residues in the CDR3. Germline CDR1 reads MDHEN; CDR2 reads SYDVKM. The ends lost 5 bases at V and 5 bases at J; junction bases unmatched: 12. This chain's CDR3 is CASSPLAGGPARETQYF. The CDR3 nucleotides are TGTGCCAGCAGTCCCCTAGCGGGGGGGCCGGCCCGGGAGACCCAGTACTTC.

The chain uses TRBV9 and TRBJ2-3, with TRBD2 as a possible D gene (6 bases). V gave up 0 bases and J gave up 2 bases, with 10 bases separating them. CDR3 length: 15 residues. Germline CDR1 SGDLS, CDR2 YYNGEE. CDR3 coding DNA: TGTGCCAGCAGCGTAGGTGGGGGGTACACAGATACGCAGTATTTT. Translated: CASSVGGGYTDTQYF.

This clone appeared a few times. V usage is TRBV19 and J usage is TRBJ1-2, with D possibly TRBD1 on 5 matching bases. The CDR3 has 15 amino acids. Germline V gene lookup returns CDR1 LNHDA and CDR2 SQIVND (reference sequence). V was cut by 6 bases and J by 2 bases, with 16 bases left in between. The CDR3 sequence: CASSGARGLNYGYTF. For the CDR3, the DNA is TGTGCCAGTAGCGGGGCTCGGGGGTTAAACTATGGCTACACCTTC.

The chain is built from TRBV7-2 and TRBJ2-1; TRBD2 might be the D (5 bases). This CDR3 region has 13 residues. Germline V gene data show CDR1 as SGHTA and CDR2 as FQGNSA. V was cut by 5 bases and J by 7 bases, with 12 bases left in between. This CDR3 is CASSQERSNEQFF. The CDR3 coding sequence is TGTGCCAGCAGCCAAGAGCGGTCTAATGAGCAGTTCTTC.

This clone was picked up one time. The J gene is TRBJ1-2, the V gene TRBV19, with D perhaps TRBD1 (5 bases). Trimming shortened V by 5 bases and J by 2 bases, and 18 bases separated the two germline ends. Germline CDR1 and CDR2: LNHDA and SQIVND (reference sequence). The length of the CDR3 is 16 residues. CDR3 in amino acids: CASSYLVGGVNYGYTF. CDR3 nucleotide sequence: TGTGCCAGTAGTTATCTTGTCGGGGGAGTAAACTATGGCTACACCTTC.

CDR3 sequence reads: CASSFDREYGTDTQYF. In DNA form, the CDR3 reads TGTGCCAGCAGCTTCGACAGGGAGTACGGCACAGATACGCAGTATTTT. The rearrangement joins TRBV7-8 to TRBJ2-3; 7 nucleotides line up with TRBD1. This CDR3 has 16 residues. Looked up from germline, CDR1 is SGHVS and CDR2 is FQNEAQ. Trimming took 3 bases from V and 1 from J; bases not matched to a gene: 7.

CDR3: CATGTEPKYEQYF. The CDR3 DNA sequence: TGTGCCACGGGGACAGAACCTAAATACGAGCAGTACTTC. The chain joins TRBV2 to TRBJ2-5; 7 positions match TRBD1. With the DNA end fitting TRBJ2-7 better, the J assignment may be wrong. Germline V gives CDR1 SNHLY, CDR2 FYNNEI. This CDR3 spans 13 amino acids.